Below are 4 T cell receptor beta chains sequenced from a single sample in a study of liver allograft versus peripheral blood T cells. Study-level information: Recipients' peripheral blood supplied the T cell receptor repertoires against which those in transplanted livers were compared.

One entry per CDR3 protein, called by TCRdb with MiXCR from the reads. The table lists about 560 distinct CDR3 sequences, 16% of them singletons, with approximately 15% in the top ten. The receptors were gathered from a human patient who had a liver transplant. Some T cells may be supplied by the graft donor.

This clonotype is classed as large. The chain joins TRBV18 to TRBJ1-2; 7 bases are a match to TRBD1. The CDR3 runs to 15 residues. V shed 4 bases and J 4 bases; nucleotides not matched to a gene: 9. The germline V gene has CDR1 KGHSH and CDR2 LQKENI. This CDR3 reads CASSLLQGRSYGYTF. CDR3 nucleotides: TGTGCCAGCTCACTTCTACAGGGGAGGAGCTATGGCTACACCTTC.

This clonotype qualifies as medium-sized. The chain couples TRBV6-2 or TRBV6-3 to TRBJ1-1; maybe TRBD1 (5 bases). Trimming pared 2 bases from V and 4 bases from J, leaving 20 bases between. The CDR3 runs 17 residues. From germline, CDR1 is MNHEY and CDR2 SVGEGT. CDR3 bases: TGTGCCAGCAGTTACCCCCACAGGAATCTCCGGGGCACTGAAGCTTTCTTT. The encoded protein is CASSYPHRNLRGTEAFF.

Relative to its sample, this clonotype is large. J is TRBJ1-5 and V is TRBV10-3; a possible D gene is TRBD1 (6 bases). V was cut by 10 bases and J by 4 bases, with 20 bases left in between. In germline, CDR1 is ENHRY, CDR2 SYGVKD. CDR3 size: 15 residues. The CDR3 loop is CASSHSGTTNQPQHF. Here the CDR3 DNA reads TGTGCCAGCAGCCATTCCGGGACAACTAATCAGCCCCAGCATTTT.

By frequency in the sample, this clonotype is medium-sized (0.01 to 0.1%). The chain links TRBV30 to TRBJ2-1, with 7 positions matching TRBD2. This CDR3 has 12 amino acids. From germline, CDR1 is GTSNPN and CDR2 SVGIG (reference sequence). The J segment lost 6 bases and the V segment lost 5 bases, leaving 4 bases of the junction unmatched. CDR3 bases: TGTGCCTGGGCTGGGGGGGGCAATGAGCAGTTCTTC. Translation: CAWAGGGNEQFF.